This T cell receptor beta chain was retrieved from a study of T cell repertoires in aging, cancer and after chemotherapy. On the study more broadly: Healthy donor repertoires were recorded over several months to years and showed clear clonal overlap.

Amplification of TCR beta used genomic DNA extracted from peripheral blood. Trimming removed 0 bases at V and 3 bases at J, with 20 bases between. Germline V lookup: CDR1 LNHDA, CDR2 SQIVND (reference sequence). The CDR3 is 19 amino acids. Findings of the study overall: In each cancer cohort, median generation probability increased across chemotherapy, suggesting thymic output rebounded. Compared with age-matched healthy donors, untreated hematological or solid cancer patients showed higher blood TCR clonality. Loss of evenness, beyond lost richness, contributed to age-related TCR diversity decline in cancer patients.

Points on this clonotype: Its antigen remains unidentified.

Rearranged V-D-J TRB sequences were amplified with a mixed TRB-A/B primer pool. One entry per CDR3 protein, called by TCRdb with MiXCR from the multiplex PCR reads. The sample includes approximately 5,600 distinct CDR3 sequences, roughly 23% of them seen just once. This receptor was identified in a human donor in good health. This chain uses TRBV19 with TRBJ2-2; the D is unclear. Sequencing was performed on blood. For the CDR3, the DNA is TGTGCCAGTAGTATAGAGGCGAGGCAGAGTTATGGCTACACCGGGGAGCTGTTTTTT. It yields the protein CASSIEARQSYGYTGELFF.